This T cell receptor (beta chain) was recorded in a study of OX40 agonist ivuxolimab in advanced cancers. Looking at the study overall: Ivuxolimab was a fully human IgG2 agonistic monoclonal antibody targeting the costimulatory receptor OX40 (CD134). Prior anti-PD-1, anti-PD-L1 or anti-CTLA-4 therapy was permitted, and approximately 41% of dose-escalation patients had received checkpoint inhibitors. Partial responses occurred in three dose-escalation patients: two with cutaneous melanoma and one with hepatocellular carcinoma. Intravenous ivuxolimab was administered to patients every 2 weeks at six dose levels: 0.01, 0.1, 0.3, 1.5, 3 and 10 mg/kg. Peripheral TCRbeta sequencing was intended to test whether TCR sequence diversity was altered and clonal T-cell expansion was caused by ivuxolimab. Of the roughly 52 dose-escalation patients, hepatocellular carcinoma was present in about 20, melanoma in roughly 15, renal cell carcinoma in 9 and head and neck cancer in 9. A male proportion of 70% to 90% and a mean age of approximately 61 years, ranging from 23 to 79, were recorded for the dose-escalation cohort. The monotherapy dose-escalation portion (N of about 57 patients) of the phase I ivuxolimab trial is reported in the paper. Beyond this particular receptor, the publication reports: In partial responders in the 0.1-3.0 mg/kg groups, normalized peripheral clonal expansion was found to be among the lowest, especially among CD8+ T cells. Low levels of normalized T-cell clonal expansion were also shown by some nonresponding patients. At doses of 0.1 to 3.0 mg/kg, clonal expansion of both CD4+ and CD8+ T cells in blood was seen between baseline and week 6. After ivuxolimab, CD8+ T cells had more expanded clones than CD4+ T cells on average. The antigen specificity of the peripheral T cells that underwent clonal expansion was not determined.

In regard to this clone: Which antigen it targets is not known. No base-level quality is on record; no much larger clone is a single base apart.

Based on the germline V gene, the CDR1 and CDR2 sequences are SGHTA and FQGNSA. From cysteine to phenylalanine, the CDR3 is 15 amino acids long. The entry retains the CDR3 DNA only, 45 bases that are in frame from base 1. V is cut back by 5 bases and J by 4 bases, with 7 bases in the junction unmatched. To sequence the TCRbeta CDR3 region, genomic DNA was isolated from the sorted cells. The immunoSEQ Assay was used for sequencing of TCRbeta CDR3 regions. In its TCRdb copy, this immuneACCESS table keeps in-frame sequences only and misses some clones. Where compared with another copy, unresolved V genes explain less than half of these, and the others have no known cause. The sample table contains roughly 86,000 clones; only one count was recorded for 85% to 95% of them. Of the sample, approximately 0.7% falls within the top ten clones. Patients with a history of autoimmune disease or receiving systemic immunosuppression were excluded from the trial. In every dose cohort, peripheral blood was drawn for TCR sequencing at baseline, cycle 4 day 1, and cycle 7 day 1. The samples were taken from a phase I, first-in-human, multicenter, open-label dose-escalation trial of ivuxolimab. Adults with locally advanced or metastatic melanoma, renal cell carcinoma, hepatocellular carcinoma or head and neck squamous cell carcinoma were enrolled in the trial. Before TCR sequencing, CD4+ and CD8+ T cells were separately sorted from peripheral blood.

Sequenced material: CD4+ or CD8+ T cells sorted from blood, taken in a trial of the OX40 agonist ivuxolimab. The receptor comes from an adult with an advanced solid tumor such as melanoma, head and neck, liver or kidney cancer. The chain couples TRBV7-2 to TRBJ2-3, with TRBD1 identical over 9 junction bases. The CDR3 amino acid sequence is: CASSPLGTGSDTQYF. The DNA sequence is TGTGCCAGCAGCCCCCTGGGGACAGGGTCAGATACGCAGTATTTT.